These 17 T cell receptor beta chains share one sample of origin, sequenced in a study of cytomegalovirus exposure and HLA in healthy donors. The PCR used 60 Vbeta and 13 Jbeta primers. Measured with immunoSEQ multiplex PCR; TCRdb has only the in-frame clones, and not every one. The table records approximately 140,000 clones, more than 75% of them present only once. Sequencing input: PBMCs. The receptors derive from a human donor in good health.

The chain uses TRBV7-2 and TRBJ1-1; D remains ambiguous. The V end lost 3 bases, the J end lost 1 base, and 6 bases lay between the germline ends. Germline V gene lookup returns CDR1 SGHTA and CDR2 FQGNSA. The CDR3 is made up of 13 amino acids. The CDR3 DNA follows: TGTGCCAGCAGCTTCAGGCCGAACACTGAAGCTTTCTTT. Translated: CASSFRPNTEAFF.

V gene TRBV7-2 combines with J gene TRBJ2-7, with D unresolved. Germline V gene data show CDR1 as SGHTA and CDR2 as FQGNSA. V was clipped by 1 base and J by 2 bases, with 9 bases between them. CDR3 length equals 14 residues. The CDR3 sequence is CASSLGYRTYEQYF. In DNA, the CDR3 is TGTGCCAGCAGCTTAGGTTACAGAACCTACGAGCAGTACTTC.

The chain carries TRBV5-1 and TRBJ1-6, with 7 bases fitting TRBD1. V lost 0 bases to trimming and J lost 8 bases; unmatched junction nucleotides: 2. Per the germline V gene, CDR1 is SGHRS and CDR2 is YFSETQ. The CDR3 totals 14 residues. The DNA for the CDR3 is TGCGCCAGCAGCTTGGGACAGGGAGATTCACCCCTCCACTTT. It is translated as CASSLGQGDSPLHF.

The V call is TRBV28, the J call TRBJ1-2; possibly TRBD1 for D (6 bases). Germline V gene sequence: CDR1 MDHEN, CDR2 SYDVKM. The CDR3 spans 15 residues. V dropped 1 base and J dropped 4 bases, with 13 bases sitting between them. The DNA of the CDR3 is TGTGCCAGCAGTTTATCGTTGGGGGGGGCCTATGGCTACACCTTC. Its protein product is CASSLSLGGAYGYTF.

V and J are TRBV30 and TRBJ2-2; 8 nucleotides line up with TRBD1. The CDR3 runs 15 residues. Germline V gene lookup returns CDR1 GTSNPN and CDR2 SVGIG (reference sequence). The trim removed 5 bases at V and 7 bases at J, leaving 12 bases unmatched. In DNA form, the CDR3 reads TGTGCCTGGGTCGGTGGGCAGGGGGCCGTCGGGGAGCTGTTTTTT. It codes for CAWVGGQGAVGELFF.

This clone has only a few counts. This rearrangement joins TRBV4-1 to TRBJ2-1, with D possibly TRBD2 on 5 matching bases. The CDR3 contains 15 residues. V lost 7 bases, J lost 1 base, and 14 bases lay in between. Germline lookup yields CDR1 MGHRA and CDR2 YSYEKL. Written as DNA, the CDR3 is TGCGCCAGCACCCGGGATCTGGTGTCCTACAATGAGCAGTTCTTC. It yields the protein CASTRDLVSYNEQFF.

The table lists this clone with a count of one. The chain links TRBV19 to TRBJ2-7, with D possibly matching TRBD1 (6 bases). CDR1 and CDR2 from the germline V gene are LNHDA and SQIVND (reference sequence). The CDR3 is 12 amino acids. The ends were cut back, 10 bases at V and 5 bases at J, with 15 bases in the middle. For the CDR3, the DNA is TGTGCCACCCTCGGAAGGGGGAACGAGCAGTACTTC. It specifies CATLGRGNEQYF. Together with reference TRBV19 and TRBJ2-7, the CDR3 gives the full variable domain: DGGITQSPKYLFRKEGQNVTLSCEQNLNHDAMYWYRQDPGQGLRLIYYSQIVNDFQKGDIAEGYSVSREKKESFPLTVTSAQKNPTAFYLCATLGRGNEQYFGPGTRLTVT.

The rearrangement uses TRBV6-5 and TRBJ1-1; D is ambiguous. CDR3 length: 14 residues. V shed 0 bases and J shed 0 bases, with 5 bases lying between them. Germline CDR1 MNHEY, CDR2 SVGAGI. The CDR3 loop reads CASSYSILNTEAFF. CDR3 bases: TGTGCCAGCAGTTACTCTATTTTGAACACTGAAGCTTTCTTT.

This chain uses TRBV4-1 with TRBJ1-5; D not certain. Deletions cut 0 bases from V and 3 bases from J, with 12 bases between. CDR1 and CDR2 from the germline V gene are MGHRA and YSYEKL. This CDR3 contains 16 residues. The CDR3 protein is CASSQEEANYNQPQHF. The CDR3, as DNA: TGCGCCAGCAGCCAAGAGGAGGCGAACTACAATCAGCCCCAGCATTTT.

The V and J genes are TRBV29-1 and TRBJ2-5, with no clear D. The germline V gene has CDR1 SQVTM and CDR2 ANQGSEA. The CDR3 has 14 amino acids. V lost 3 bases, J lost 0 bases, and 11 bases lay in between. The CDR3 region has the DNA TGCAGCGTTGAGCCTGCGCAGGACCAAGAGACCCAGTACTTC. It is translated as CSVEPAQDQETQYF.

The rearrangement joins TRBV2 to TRBJ2-5; the match to TRBD2 covers 7 bases. This CDR3 contains 13 residues. V dropped 7 bases and J dropped 5; count of bases not matched to a gene: 7. The germline V gene encodes CDR1 SNHLY and CDR2 FYNNEI. The CDR3 protein is CASTREDRETQYF. As DNA, the CDR3 is TGTGCCAGCACCCGGGAGGATCGGGAGACCCAGTACTTC. The whole variable domain, remainder taken from reference TRBV2 and TRBJ2-5, is EPEVTQTPSHQVTQMGQEVILRCVPISNHLYFYWYRQILGQKVEFLVSFYNNEISEKSEIFDDQFSVERPDGSNFTLKIRSTKLEDSAMYFCASTREDRETQYFGPGTRLLVL.

As DNA, the CDR3 is TGTGCCAGCAGCCGGTCGCCATCCTACGAGCAGTACTTC. This encodes CASSRSPSYEQYF. This chain connects TRBV7-2 to TRBJ2-7; D is unclear. The V end was cut by 5 bases, the J end by 1 base, with 9 bases between. Germline V gene lookup returns CDR1 SGHTA and CDR2 FQGNSA. The CDR3 runs to 13 residues.

V gene TRBV5-1 combines with J gene TRBJ2-2; 9 nucleotides match TRBD2. This CDR3 contains 18 residues. V was clipped by 0 bases and J by 0 bases; unmatched bases: 6. Germline loops: CDR1 SGHRS, CDR2 YFSETQ. The CDR3 here is CASSLALAGIANTGELFF. For the CDR3, the DNA is TGCGCCAGCAGCTTGGCTCTAGCGGGGATCGCGAACACCGGGGAGCTGTTTTTT.

V usage is TRBV4-2 and J usage is TRBJ2-7, with 7 bases fitting TRBD2. J was trimmed by 4 bases and V by 4 bases; bases with no gene match: 7. Germline V CDR1 and CDR2: LGHNA, YNFKEQ. CDR3 size: 14 residues. The CDR3 spells CASSPWRESYEQYF. Written as DNA, the CDR3 is TGTGCCAGCAGCCCGTGGCGGGAGAGTTACGAGCAGTACTTC.

This clone was observed a handful of times. J is TRBJ2-2 and V is TRBV4-2, with 9 bases aligning to TRBD2. Unmatched junction bases numbered 10, after V lost 4 bases and J lost 1 base. CDR1 LGHNA and CDR2 YNFKEQ come from the germline V gene. CDR3 length: 18 amino acids. The CDR3 bases are TGTGCCAGCAGCCTGCCTAGCGGGAAAACCGAGAACACCGGGGAGCTGTTTTTT. It encodes CASSLPSGKTENTGELFF.

A note on this clone: An end of the junction differs from the germline gene, which may be a read error. Other DNA sequences in this specimen translate into the identical CDR3. The CDR3, as DNA: TGCGCCAGCAGCGAGAGTCTAGGACTTAGCACAGATACGCAGTATTTT. This encodes CASSESLGLSTDTQYF. The chain joins TRBV9 to TRBJ2-3; D might be TRBD2 (5 bases). Germline-derived CDR1 and CDR2 are SGDLS and YYNGEE. The CDR3 has 16 amino acids. Based on the CDR3 plus reference TRBV9 and TRBJ2-3, the full variable domain is DSGVTQTPKHLITATGQRVTLRCSPRSGDLSVYWYQQSLDQGLQFLIQYYNGEERAKGNILERFSAQQFPDLHSELNLSSLELGDSALYFCASSESLGLSTDTQYFGPGTRLTVL.

The table lists this clone with a few counts. This sequence joins TRBV4-2 and TRBJ2-1; TRBD2 agrees at 7 bases. There are 16 residues in the CDR3. Trimming at V came to 5 bases and at J to 3 bases, leaving 10 bases not matched to a gene. Germline loops: CDR1 LGHNA, CDR2 YNFKEQ. CDR3 amino acids: CASSAQRASGYNEQFF. DNA for the CDR3: TGTGCCAGCAGCGCACAGAGGGCTAGCGGCTACAATGAGCAGTTCTTC.